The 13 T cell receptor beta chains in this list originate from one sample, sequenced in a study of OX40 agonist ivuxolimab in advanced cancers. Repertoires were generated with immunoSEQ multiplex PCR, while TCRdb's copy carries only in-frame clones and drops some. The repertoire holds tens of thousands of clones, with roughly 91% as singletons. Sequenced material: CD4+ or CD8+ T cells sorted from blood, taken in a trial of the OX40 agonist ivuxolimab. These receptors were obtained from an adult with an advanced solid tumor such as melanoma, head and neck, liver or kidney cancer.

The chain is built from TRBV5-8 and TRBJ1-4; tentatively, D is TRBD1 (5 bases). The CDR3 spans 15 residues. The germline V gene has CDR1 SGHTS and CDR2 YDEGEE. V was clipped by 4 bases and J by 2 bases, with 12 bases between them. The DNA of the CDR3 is TGTGCCAGCAGCCGGGGGTTCGCGACTAATGAAAAACTGTTTTTT. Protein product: CASSRGFATNEKLFF.

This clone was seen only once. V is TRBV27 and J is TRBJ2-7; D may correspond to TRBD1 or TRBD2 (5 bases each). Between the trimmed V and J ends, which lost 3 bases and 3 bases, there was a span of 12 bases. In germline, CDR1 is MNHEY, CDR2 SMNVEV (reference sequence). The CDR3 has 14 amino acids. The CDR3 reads CASSFSGARYEQYF. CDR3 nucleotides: TGTGCCAGCAGTTTTTCCGGGGCCCGCTACGAGCAGTACTTC.

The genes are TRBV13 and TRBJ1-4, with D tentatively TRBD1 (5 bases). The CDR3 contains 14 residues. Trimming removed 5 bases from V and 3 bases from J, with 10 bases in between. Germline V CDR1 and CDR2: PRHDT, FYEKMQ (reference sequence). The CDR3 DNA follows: TGTGCCAGCAGCCTCCAGGGTCCTAATGAAAAACTGTTTTTT. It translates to CASSLQGPNEKLFF.

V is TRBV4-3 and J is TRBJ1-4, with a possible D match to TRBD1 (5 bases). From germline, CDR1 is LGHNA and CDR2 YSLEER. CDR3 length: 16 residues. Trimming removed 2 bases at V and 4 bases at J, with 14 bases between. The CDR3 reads CASSQSGADSNEKLFF. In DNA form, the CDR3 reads TGCGCCAGCAGCCAATCCGGGGCCGACAGTAATGAAAAACTGTTTTTT.

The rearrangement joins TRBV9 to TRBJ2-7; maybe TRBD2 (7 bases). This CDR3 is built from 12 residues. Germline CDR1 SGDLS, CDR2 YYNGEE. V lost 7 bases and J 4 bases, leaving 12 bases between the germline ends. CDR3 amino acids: CASGGGLYEQYF. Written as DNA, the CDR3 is TGTGCCAGCGGCGGGGGCCTGTACGAGCAGTACTTC.

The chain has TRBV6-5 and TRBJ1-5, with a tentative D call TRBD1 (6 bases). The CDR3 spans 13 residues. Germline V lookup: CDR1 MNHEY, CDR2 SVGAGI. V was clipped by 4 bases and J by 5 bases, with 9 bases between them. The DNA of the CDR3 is TGTGCCAGCAGTTTGAAGGGGGATCAGCCCCAGCATTTT. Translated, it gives CASSLKGDQPQHF.

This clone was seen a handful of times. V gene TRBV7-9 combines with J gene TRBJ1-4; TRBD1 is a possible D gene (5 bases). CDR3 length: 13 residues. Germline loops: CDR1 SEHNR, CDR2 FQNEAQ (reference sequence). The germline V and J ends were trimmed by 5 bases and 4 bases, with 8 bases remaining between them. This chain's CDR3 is CASSLDSNEKLFF. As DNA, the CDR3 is TGTGCCAGCAGCCTTGACAGTAATGAAAAACTGTTTTTT.

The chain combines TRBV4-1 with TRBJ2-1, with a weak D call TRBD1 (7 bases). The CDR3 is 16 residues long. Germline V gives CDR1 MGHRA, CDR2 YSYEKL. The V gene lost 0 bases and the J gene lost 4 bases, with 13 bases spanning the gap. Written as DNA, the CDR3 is TGCGCCAGCAGCCAAGATCTGGCGGGACAGTACAATGAGCAGTTCTTC. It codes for CASSQDLAGQYNEQFF.

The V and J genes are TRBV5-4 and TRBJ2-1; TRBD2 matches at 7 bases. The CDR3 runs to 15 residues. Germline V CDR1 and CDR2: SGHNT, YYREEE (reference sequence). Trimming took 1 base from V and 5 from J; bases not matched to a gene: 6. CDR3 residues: CASSLQSGVHNEQFF. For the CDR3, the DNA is TGTGCCAGCAGCTTGCAAAGCGGGGTTCACAATGAGCAGTTCTTC.

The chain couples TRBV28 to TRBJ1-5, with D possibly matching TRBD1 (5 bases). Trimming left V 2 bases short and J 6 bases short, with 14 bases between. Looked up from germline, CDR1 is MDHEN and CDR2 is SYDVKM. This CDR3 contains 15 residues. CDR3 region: CASSLVAGGGQPQHF. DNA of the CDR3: TGTGCCAGCAGTTTAGTTGCCGGGGGTGGTCAGCCCCAGCATTTT.

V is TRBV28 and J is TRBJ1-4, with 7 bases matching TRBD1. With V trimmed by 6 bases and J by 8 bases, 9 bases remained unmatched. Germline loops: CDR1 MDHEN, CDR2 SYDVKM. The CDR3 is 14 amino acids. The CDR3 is CASSTGTEGEKLFF. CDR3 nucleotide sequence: TGTGCCAGCAGCACCGGGACAGAGGGCGAAAAACTGTTTTTT. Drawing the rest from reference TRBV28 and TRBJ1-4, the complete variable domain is DVKVTQSSRYLVKRTGEKVFLECVQDMDHENMFWYRQDPGLGLRLIYFSYDVKMKEKGDIPEGYSVSREKKERFSLILESASTNQTSMYLCASSTGTEGEKLFFGSGTQLSVL.

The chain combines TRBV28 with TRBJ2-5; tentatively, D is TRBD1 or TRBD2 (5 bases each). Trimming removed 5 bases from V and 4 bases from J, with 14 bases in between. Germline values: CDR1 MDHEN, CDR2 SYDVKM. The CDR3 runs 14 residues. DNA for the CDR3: TGTGCCAGCAGTACGGGGCAAATCCGAGAGACCCAGTACTTC. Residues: CASSTGQIRETQYF.

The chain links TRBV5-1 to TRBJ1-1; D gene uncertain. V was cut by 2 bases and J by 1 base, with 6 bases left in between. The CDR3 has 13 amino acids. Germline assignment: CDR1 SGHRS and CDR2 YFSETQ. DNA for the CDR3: TGCGCCAGCAGCTTCGGACCGAACACTGAAGCTTTCTTT. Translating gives CASSFGPNTEAFF.